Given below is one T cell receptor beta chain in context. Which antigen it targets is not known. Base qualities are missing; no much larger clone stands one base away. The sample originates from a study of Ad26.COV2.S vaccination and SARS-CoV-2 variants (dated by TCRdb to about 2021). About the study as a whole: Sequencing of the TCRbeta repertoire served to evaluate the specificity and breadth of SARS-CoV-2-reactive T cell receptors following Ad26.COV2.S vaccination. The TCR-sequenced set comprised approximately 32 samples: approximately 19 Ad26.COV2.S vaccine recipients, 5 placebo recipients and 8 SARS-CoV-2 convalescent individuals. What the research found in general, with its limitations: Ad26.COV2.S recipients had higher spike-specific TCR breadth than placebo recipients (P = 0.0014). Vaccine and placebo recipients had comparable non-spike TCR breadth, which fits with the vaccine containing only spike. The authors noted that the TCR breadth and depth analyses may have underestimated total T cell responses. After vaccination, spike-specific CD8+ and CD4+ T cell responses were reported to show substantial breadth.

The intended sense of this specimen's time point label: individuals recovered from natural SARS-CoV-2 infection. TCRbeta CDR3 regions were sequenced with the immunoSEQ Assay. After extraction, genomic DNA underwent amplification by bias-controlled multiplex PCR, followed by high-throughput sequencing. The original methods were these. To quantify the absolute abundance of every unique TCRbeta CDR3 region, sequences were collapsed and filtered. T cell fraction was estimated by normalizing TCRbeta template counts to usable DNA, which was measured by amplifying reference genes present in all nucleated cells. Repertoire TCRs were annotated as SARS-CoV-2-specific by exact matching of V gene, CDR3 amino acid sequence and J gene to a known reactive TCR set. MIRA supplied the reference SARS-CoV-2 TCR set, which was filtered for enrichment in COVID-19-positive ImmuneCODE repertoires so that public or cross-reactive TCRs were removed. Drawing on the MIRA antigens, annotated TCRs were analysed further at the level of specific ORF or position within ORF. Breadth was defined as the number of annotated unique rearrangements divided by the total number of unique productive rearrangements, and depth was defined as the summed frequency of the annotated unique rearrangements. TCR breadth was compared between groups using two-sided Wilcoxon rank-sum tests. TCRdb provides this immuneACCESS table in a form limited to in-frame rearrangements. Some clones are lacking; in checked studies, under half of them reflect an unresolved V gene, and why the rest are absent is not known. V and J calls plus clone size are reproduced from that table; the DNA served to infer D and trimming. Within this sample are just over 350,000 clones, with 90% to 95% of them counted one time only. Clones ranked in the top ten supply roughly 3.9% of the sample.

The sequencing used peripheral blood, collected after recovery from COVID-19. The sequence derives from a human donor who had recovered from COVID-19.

The CDR3 region reads CASSTGQGAYNEQFF. The bases read TGTGCCAGTAGTACGGGACAGGGGGCATACAATGAGCAGTTCTTC. The V and J genes are TRBV19 and TRBJ2-1; 12 bases in the middle match TRBD1. The germline V and J ends show losses of 4 bases and 4 bases respectively, and no gene match explains 2 bases of the junction. The CDR3, from cysteine to phenylalanine, totals 15 residues. Only the CDR3 DNA stays, 45 bases, in frame from base 1. Taken from the germline V gene (reference sequence), the CDR1 and CDR2 loops are LNHDA and SQIVND.